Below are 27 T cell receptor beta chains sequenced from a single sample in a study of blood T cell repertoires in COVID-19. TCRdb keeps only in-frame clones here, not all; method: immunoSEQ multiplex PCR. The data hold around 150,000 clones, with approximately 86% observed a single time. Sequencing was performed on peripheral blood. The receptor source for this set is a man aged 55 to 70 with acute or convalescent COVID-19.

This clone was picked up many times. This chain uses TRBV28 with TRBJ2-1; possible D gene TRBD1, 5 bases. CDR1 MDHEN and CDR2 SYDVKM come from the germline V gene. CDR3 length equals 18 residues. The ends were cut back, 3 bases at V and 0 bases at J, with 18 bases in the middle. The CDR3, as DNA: TGTGCCAGCAGTTTCCCCCACACACAGGCGACCTCCTACAATGAGCAGTTCTTC. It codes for CASSFPHTQATSYNEQFF.

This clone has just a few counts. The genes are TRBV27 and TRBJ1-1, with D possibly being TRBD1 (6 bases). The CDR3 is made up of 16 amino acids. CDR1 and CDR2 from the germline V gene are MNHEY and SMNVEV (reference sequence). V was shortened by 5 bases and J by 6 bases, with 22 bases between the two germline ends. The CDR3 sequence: CASSLRANTGTPEAFF. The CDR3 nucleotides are TGTGCCAGCAGTCTACGAGCCAATACAGGGACCCCTGAAGCTTTCTTT.

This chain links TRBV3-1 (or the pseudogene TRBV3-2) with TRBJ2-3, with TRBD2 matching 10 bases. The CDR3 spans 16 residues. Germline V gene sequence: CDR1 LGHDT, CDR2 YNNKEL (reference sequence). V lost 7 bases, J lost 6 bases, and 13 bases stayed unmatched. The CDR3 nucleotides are TGTGCCAGCACCCGAGGGTTAGCGGGAGGAAGGGATACGCAGTATTTT. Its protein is CASTRGLAGGRDTQYF.

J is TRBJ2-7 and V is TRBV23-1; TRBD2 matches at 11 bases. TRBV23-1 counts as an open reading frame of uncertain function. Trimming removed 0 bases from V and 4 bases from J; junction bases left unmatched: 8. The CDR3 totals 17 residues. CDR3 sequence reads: CASSQSVTSGRRYEQYF. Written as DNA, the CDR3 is TGCGCCAGCAGTCAATCCGTCACTAGCGGGAGAAGGTACGAGCAGTACTTC.

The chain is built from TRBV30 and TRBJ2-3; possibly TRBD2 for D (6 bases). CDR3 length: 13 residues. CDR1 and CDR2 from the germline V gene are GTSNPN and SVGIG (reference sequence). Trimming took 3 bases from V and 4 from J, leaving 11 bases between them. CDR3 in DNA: TGTGCCTGGAGGCGGGGCCTCCCAGATACGCAGTATTTT. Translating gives CAWRRGLPDTQYF.

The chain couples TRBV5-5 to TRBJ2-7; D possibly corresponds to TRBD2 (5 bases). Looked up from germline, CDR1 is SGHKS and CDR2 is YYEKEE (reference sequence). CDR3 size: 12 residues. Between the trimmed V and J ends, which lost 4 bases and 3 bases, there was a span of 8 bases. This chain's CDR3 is CASSIRGYEQYF. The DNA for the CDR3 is TGTGCCAGCAGCATCCGGGGCTACGAGCAGTACTTC.

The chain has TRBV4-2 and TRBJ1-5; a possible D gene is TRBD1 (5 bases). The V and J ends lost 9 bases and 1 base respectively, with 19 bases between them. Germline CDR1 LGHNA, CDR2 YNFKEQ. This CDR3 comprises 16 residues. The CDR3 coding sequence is TGTGCCAGTGGTTTTGGGGCCTCAGCGAGCAATCAGCCCCAGCATTTT. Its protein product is CASGFGASASNQPQHF.

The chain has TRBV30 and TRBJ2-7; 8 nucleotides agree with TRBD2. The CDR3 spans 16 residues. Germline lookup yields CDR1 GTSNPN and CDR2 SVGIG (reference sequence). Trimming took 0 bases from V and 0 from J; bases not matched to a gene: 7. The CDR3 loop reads CAWSVVGSGNSYEQYF. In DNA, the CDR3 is TGTGCCTGGAGTGTAGTGGGTAGCGGGAACTCCTACGAGCAGTACTTC.

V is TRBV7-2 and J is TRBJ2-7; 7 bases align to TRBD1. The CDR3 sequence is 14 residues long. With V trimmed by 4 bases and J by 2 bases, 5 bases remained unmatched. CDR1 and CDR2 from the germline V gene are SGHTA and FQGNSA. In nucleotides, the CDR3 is TGTGCCAGCAGCTCTCGGACAGGCACCTACGAGCAGTACTTC. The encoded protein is CASSSRTGTYEQYF.

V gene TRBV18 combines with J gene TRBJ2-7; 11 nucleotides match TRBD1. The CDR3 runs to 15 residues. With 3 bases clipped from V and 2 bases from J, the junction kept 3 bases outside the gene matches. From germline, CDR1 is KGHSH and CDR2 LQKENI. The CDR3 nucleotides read TGTGCCAGCTCACCCGGGACAGGGGGTCCCTACGAGCAGTACTTC. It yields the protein CASSPGTGGPYEQYF.

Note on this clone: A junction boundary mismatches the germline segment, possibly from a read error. The CDR3 protein is CASNLGMTSGGEQFF. CDR3 nucleotide sequence: TGTGCCAGCAACTTGGGGATGACTAGCGGGGGAGAGCAGTTCTTC. The rearrangement joins TRBV5-8 to TRBJ2-1, with 12 bases aligning to TRBD2. The CDR3 totals 15 residues. The germline V gene encodes CDR1 SGHTS and CDR2 YDEGEE.

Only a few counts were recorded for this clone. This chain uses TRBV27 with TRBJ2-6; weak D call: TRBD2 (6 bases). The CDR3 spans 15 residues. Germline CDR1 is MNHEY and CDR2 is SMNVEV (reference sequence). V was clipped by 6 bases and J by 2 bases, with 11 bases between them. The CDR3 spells CASRGLMTGANVLTF. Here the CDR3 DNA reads TGTGCCAGCAGGGGACTTATGACTGGGGCCAACGTCCTGACTTTC.

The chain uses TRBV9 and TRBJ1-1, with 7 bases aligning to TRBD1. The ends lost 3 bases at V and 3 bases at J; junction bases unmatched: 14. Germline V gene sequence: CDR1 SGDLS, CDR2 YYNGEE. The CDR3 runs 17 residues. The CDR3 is CASSAPYDREWDTEAFF. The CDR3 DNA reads TGTGCCAGCAGCGCCCCCTACGACAGGGAATGGGACACTGAAGCTTTCTTT.

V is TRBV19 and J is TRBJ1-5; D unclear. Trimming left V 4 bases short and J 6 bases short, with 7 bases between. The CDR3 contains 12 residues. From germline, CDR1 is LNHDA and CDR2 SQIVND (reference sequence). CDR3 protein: CASSTGVQPQHF. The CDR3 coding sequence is TGTGCCAGTAGTACCGGGGTTCAGCCCCAGCATTTT.

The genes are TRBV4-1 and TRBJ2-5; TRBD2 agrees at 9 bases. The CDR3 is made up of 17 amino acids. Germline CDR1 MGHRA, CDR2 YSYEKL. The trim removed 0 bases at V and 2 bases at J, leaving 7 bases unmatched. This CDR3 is CASSQDAPTSGQETQYF. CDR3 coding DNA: TGCGCCAGCAGCCAAGATGCCCCGACTAGCGGACAAGAGACCCAGTACTTC.

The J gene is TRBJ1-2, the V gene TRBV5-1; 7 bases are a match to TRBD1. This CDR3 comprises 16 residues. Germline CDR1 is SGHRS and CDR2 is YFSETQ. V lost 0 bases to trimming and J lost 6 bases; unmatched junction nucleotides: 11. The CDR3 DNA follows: TGCGCCAGCAGCTTGGTACCTCGGGACAGAGCTAATGGCTACACCTTC. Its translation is CASSLVPRDRANGYTF.

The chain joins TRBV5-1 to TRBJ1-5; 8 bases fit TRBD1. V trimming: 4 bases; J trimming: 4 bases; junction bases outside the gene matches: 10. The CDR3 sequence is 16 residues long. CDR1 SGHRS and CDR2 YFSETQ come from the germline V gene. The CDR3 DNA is TGCGCCAGCAGCCTAACAGGGACAGGACCTAATCAGCCCCAGCATTTT. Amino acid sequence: CASSLTGTGPNQPQHF.

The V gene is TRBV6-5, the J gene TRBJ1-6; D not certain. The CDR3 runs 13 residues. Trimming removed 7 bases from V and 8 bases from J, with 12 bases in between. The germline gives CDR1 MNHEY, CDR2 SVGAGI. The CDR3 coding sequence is TGTGCCAGCACGGAAAGCAGGCATTCACCCCTCCACTTT. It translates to CASTESRHSPLHF.

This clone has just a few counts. CDR3 in DNA: TGTGCCAGCAGCCCCCCCCGGCGACAGGGCCCAAACACCGGGGAGCTGTTTTTT. Protein: CASSPPRRQGPNTGELFF. The rearrangement joins TRBV14 to TRBJ2-2; 7 bases fit TRBD1. The CDR3 is 18 residues long. Per the germline V gene, CDR1 is SGHDN and CDR2 is FVKESK. V lost 4 bases, J lost 2 bases, and 13 bases stayed unmatched.

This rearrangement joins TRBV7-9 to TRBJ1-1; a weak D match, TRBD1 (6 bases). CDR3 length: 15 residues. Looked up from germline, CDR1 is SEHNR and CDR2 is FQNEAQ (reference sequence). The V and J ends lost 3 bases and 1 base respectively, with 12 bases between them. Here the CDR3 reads CASSLGTGRNTEAFF. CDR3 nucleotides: TGTGCCAGCAGCTTGGGTACAGGGAGGAACACTGAAGCTTTCTTT.

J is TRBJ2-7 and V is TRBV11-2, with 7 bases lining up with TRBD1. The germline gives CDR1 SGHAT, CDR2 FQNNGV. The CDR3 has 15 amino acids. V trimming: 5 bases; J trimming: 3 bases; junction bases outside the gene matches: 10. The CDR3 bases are TGTGCCAGCAGCCCACGACAGGGATTCAACTACGAGCAGTACTTC. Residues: CASSPRQGFNYEQYF.

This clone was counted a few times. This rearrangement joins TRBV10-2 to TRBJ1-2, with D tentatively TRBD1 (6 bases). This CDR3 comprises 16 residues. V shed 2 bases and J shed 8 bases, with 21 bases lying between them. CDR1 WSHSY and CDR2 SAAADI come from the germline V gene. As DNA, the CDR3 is TGCGCCAGCAGTGAGACAAGGGACATTTGGGAAAGGGGCTACACCTTC. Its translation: CASSETRDIWERGYTF.

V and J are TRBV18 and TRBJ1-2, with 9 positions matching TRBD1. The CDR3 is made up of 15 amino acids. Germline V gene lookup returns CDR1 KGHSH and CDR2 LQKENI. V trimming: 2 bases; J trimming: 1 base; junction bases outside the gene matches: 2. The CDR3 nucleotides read TGTGCCAGCTCACCAACGACAGGGGGTAACTATGGCTACACCTTC. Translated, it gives CASSPTTGGNYGYTF.

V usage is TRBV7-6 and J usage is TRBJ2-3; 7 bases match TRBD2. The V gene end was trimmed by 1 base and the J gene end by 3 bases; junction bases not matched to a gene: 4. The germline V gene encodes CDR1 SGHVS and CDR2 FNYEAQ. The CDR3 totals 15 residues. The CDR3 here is CASSLGGSPTDTQYF. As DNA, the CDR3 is TGTGCCAGCAGCTTAGGCGGGAGCCCAACAGATACGCAGTATTTT.

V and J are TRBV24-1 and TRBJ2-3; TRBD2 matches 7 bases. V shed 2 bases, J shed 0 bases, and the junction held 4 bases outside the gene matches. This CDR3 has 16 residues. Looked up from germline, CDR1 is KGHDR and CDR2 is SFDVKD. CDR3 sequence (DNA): TGTGCCACCAGTGATTCTAGCGGCAGTAGCACAGATACGCAGTATTTT. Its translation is CATSDSSGSSTDTQYF.

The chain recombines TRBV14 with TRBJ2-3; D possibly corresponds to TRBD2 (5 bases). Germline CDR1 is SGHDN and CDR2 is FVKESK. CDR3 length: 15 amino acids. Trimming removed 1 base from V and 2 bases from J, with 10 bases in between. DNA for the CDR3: TGTGCCAGCAGCCAAGGCCAGCGGAACACAGATACGCAGTATTTT. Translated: CASSQGQRNTDTQYF.

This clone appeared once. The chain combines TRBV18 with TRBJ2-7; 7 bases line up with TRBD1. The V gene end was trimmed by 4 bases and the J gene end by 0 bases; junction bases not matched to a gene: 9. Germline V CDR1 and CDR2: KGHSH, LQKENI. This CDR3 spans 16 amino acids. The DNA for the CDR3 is TGTGCCAGCTCACTCAGTCGGACAGGTTTCTCCTACGAGCAGTACTTC. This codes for CASSLSRTGFSYEQYF.